In its sample, the clone carrying this TCR beta chain was seen a few times. The PCR used 60 Vbeta and 13 Jbeta primers. The assay was immunoSEQ multiplex PCR, and TCRdb's table has in-frame clones only and misses some. Here the sample spans some 130,000 clones, 75% to 90% being singletons. The sample comes from a study of cytomegalovirus exposure and HLA in healthy donors. The sequence was collected from a woman in her twenties or thirties in good health and CMV-seropositive. The material sequenced was PBMCs.

The CDR3 loop reads CASSDGGTQYF. The DNA for the CDR3 is TGTGCCAGCAGTGACGGGGGGACCCAGTACTTC. The chain has TRBV2 and TRBJ2-5, with D possibly TRBD2 on 6 matching bases. CDR3 length: 11 amino acids. V was pared by 3 bases and J by 7 bases, with 6 bases between. Germline-derived CDR1 and CDR2 are SNHLY and FYNNEI.